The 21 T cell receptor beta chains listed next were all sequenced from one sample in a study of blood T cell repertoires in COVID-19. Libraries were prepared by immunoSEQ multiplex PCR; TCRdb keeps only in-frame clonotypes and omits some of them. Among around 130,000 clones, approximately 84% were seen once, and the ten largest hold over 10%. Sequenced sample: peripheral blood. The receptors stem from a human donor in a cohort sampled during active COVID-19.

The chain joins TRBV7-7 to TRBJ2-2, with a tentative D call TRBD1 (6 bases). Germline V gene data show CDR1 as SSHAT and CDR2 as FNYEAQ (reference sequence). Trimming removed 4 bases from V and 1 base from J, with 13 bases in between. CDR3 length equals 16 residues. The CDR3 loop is CASSSRGRENTGELFF. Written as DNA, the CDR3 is TGTGCCAGCAGCTCCAGGGGCAGAGAGAACACCGGGGAGCTGTTTTTT.

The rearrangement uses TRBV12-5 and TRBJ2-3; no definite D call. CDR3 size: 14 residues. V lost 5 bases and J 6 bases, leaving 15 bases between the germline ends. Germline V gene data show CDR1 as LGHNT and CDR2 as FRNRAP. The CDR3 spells CASGESLQSDTQYF. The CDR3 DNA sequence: TGTGCTAGTGGTGAATCCCTCCAGTCCGATACGCAGTATTTT.

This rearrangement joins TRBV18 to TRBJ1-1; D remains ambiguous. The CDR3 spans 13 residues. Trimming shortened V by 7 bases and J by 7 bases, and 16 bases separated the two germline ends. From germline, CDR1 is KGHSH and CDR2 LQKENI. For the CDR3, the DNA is TGTGCCAGCTGTGACACGGGGATTGATGAAGCTTTCTTT. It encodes CASCDTGIDEAFF.

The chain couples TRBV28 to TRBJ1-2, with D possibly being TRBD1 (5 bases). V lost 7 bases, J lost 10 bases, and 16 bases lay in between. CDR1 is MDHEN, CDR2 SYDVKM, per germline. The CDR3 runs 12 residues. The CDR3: CASTRGGSDYTF. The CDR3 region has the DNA TGTGCCAGCACCCGGGGGGGGTCTGACTACACCTTC.

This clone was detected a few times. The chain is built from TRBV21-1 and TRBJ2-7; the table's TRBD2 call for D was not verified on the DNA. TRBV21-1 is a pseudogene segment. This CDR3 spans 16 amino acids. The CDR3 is CASRTGSRSSPYEQYF. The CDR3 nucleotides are TGTGCCAGCAGAACGGGGAGCAGATCCAGCCCCTACGAGCAGTACTTC.

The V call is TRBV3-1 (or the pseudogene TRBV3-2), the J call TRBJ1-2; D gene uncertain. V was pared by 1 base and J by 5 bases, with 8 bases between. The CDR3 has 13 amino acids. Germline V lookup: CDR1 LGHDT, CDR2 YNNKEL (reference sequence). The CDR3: CASSQAVAYGYTF. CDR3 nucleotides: TGTGCCAGCAGCCAAGCTGTAGCATATGGCTACACCTTC.

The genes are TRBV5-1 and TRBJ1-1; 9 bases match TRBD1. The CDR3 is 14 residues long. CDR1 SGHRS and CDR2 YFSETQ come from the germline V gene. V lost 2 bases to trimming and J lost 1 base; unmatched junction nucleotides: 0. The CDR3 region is CASSLQGANTEAFF. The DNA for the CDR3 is TGCGCCAGCAGCTTACAGGGGGCGAACACTGAAGCTTTCTTT.

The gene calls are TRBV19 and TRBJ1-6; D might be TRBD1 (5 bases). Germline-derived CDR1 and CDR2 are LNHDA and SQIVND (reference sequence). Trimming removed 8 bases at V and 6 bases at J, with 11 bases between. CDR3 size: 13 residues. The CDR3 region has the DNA TGTGCCAGTGGACACCCTGCTAATTCACCCCTCCACTTT. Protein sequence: CASGHPANSPLHF.

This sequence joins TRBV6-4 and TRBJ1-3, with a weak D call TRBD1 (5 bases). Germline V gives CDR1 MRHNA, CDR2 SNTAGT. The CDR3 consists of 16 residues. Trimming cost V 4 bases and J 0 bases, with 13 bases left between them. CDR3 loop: CASSAVTVNSGNTIYF. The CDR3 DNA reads TGTGCCAGCAGTGCGGTGACAGTTAACTCTGGAAACACCATATATTTT.

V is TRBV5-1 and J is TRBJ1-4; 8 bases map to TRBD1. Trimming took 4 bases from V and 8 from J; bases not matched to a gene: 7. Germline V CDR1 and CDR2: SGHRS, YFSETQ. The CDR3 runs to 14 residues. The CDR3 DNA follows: TGCGCCAGCAGCCTTGGGACAGGTGGGGAAAAACTGTTTTTT. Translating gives CASSLGTGGEKLFF.

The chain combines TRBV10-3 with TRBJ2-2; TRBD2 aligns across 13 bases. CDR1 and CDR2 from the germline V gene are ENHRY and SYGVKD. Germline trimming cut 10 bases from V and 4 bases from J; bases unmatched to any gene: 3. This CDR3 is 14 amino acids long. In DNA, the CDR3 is TGTGCCACGGGACTAGCGGGGTCCACCGGGGAGCTGTTTTTT. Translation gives CATGLAGSTGELFF.

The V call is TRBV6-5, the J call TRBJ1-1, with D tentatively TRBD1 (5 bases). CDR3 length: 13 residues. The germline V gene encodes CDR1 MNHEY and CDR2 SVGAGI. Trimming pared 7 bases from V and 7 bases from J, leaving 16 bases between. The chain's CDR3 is CASKGMGLLEAFF. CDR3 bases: TGTGCCAGCAAAGGAATGGGACTGCTTGAAGCTTTCTTT.

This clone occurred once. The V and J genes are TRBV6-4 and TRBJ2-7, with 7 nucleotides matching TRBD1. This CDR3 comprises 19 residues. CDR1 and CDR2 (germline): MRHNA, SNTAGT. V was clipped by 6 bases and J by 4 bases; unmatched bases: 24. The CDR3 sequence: CASRPQGPMTGVGLYEQYF. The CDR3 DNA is TGTGCCAGCAGACCACAGGGGCCGATGACAGGCGTCGGGTTATACGAGCAGTACTTC.

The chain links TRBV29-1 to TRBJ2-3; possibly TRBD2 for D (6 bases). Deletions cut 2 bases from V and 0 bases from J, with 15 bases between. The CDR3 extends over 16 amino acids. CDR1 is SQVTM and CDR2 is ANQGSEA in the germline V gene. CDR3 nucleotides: TGCAGCGTTGAAATGGCGGGCGGGAAAAGCACAGATACGCAGTATTTT. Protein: CSVEMAGGKSTDTQYF.

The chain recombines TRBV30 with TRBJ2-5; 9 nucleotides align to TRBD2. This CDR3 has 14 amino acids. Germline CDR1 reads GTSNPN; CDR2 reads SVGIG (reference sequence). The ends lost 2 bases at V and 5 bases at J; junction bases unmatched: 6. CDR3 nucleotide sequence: TGTGCCTGGAGTCATAGCGGGGGATGGGAGACCCAGTACTTC. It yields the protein CAWSHSGGWETQYF.

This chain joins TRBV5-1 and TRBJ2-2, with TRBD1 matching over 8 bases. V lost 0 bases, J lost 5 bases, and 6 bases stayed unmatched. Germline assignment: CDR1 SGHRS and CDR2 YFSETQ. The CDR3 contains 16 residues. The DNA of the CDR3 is TGCGCCAGCAGCTTGGGACAGGGGAAGGGAACCGGGGAGCTGTTTTTT. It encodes CASSLGQGKGTGELFF.

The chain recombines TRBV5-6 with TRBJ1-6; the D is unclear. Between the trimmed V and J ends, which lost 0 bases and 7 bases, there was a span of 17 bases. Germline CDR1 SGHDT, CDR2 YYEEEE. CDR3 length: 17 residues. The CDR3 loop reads CASSLASLNGGNSPLHF. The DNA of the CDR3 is TGTGCCAGCAGCTTGGCCTCCCTCAATGGAGGGAATTCACCCCTCCACTTT. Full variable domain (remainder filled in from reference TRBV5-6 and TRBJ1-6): DAGVTQSPTHLIKTRGQQVTLRCSPKSGHDTVSWYQQALGQGPQFIFQYYEEEERQRGNFPDRFSGHQFPNYSSELNVNALLLGDSALYLCASSLASLNGGNSPLHFGNGTRLTVT.

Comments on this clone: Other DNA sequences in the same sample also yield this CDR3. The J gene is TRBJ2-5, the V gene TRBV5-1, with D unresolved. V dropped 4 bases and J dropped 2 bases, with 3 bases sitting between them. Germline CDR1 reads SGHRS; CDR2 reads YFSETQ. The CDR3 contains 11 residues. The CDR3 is CASSQQETQYF. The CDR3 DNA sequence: TGCGCCAGCAGCCAACAAGAGACCCAGTACTTC. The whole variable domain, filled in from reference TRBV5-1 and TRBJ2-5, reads KAGVTQTPRYLIKTRGQQVTLSCSPISGHRSVSWYQQTPGQGLQFLFEYFSETQRNKGNFPGRFSGRQFSNSRSEMNVSTLELGDSALYLCASSQQETQYFGPGTRLLVL.

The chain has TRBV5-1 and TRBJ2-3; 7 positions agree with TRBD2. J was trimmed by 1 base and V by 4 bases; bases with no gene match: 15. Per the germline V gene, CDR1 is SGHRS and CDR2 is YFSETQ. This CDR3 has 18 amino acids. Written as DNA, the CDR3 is TGCGCCAGCAGCGCCATGGAAGGGTCTGCGGGGGGCACAGATACGCAGTATTTT. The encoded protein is CASSAMEGSAGGTDTQYF. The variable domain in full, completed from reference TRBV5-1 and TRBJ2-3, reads KAGVTQTPRYLIKTRGQQVTLSCSPISGHRSVSWYQQTPGQGLQFLFEYFSETQRNKGNFPGRFSGRQFSNSRSEMNVSTLELGDSALYLCASSAMEGSAGGTDTQYFGPGTRLTVL.

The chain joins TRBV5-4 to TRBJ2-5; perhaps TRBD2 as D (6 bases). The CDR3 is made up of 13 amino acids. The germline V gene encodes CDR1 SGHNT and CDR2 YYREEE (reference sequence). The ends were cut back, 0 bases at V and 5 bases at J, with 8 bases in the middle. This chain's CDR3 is CASSLGRGETQYF. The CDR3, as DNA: TGTGCCAGCAGCTTGGGGCGGGGCGAGACCCAGTACTTC.

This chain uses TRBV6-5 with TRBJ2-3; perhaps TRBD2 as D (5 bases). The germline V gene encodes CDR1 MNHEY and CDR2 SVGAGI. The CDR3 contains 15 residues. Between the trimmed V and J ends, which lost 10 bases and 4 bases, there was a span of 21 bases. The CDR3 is CATKELGSSSDTQYF. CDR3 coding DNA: TGTGCCACCAAAGAATTAGGGAGTAGTTCAGATACGCAGTATTTT.